This T cell receptor beta chain was recovered during a study of regulatory T cells in long-lasting Graves disease. For the study at large: Freshly diagnosed Graves' patients had used antithyroid drugs for under 3 months. Study-wide results and caveats: TCR diversity was lower in persistent Graves' patients (versus newly diagnosed ones).

The time point here: newly diagnosed GD, antithyroid drugs for less than 3 months. RNA isolated from PBMCs was used to make the TCR library. Guidelines of the American Thyroid Association were used to diagnose Graves' disease. Germline loops: CDR1 SGHTA, CDR2 FQGNSA. This CDR3 has 16 amino acids. Deletions cut 4 bases from V and 0 bases from J, with 14 bases between. Researchers made TCR beta libraries by using iRepertoire HTBI primers and running Arm-PCR on CDR3 regions. TCRdb analysed the multiplex PCR reads with MiXCR anew, one entry per CDR3 protein. Of about 540,000 distinct CDR3 sequences listed, about 13% are singletons. Note on this clonotype: The antigen is unknown.

This sample also belongs to another study, concerning T cells in Graves' hyperthyroidism and ophthalmopathy. That report notes: When the TCR CDR3 underwent first-round RT-PCR, the HTBI primer set was used.

The TCR originated in a man between 25 and 39 years old with Graves disease. The chain carries TRBV7-2 and TRBJ2-3; perhaps TRBD2 as D (6 bases). This sample comprised peripheral blood mononuclear cells (PBMCs), obtained at new diagnosis, from a patient treated with antithyroid drugs. The CDR3 DNA is TGTGCCAGCAGCTCGAGACTAGATCTTAGCACAGATACGCAGTATTTT. Protein sequence: CASSSRLDLSTDTQYF.